What follows are 27 T cell receptor beta chains derived from one specimen sequenced in a study of cytomegalovirus exposure and HLA in healthy donors. The PCR ran on 60 Vbeta and 13 Jbeta primers. The data were produced by immunoSEQ multiplex PCR, yet TCRdb's version contains in-frame clones alone and is incomplete. The sample shows a few hundred thousand clones, approximately 82% of them seen only once. The sequenced sample was PBMCs. These TCRs come from a woman between 40 and 50 years old in good health and CMV-seronegative.

V and J are TRBV29-1 and TRBJ1-4; possibly TRBD1 for D (6 bases). Germline CDR1 reads SQVTM; CDR2 reads ANQGSEA. With 4 bases removed from V and 8 bases from J, the gap between germline ends came to 11 bases. There are 12 residues in the CDR3. This chain's CDR3 is CSVALTGEKLFF. The CDR3 region has the DNA TGCAGCGTTGCTTTGACAGGCGAAAAACTGTTTTTT.

This chain links TRBV5-1 with TRBJ2-7, with 10 bases lining up with TRBD1. This CDR3 contains 16 residues. Per the germline V gene, CDR1 is SGHRS and CDR2 is YFSETQ. V was pared by 0 bases and J by 4 bases, with 7 bases of the junction left unmatched. The CDR3 sequence: CASSLDPGTGVYEQYF. CDR3 DNA sequence: TGCGCCAGCAGCTTGGACCCCGGGACAGGGGTGTACGAGCAGTACTTC.

J is TRBJ2-1 and V is TRBV4-2; D ambiguous. The CDR3 length is 14 residues. From germline, CDR1 is LGHNA and CDR2 YNFKEQ. V was clipped by 0 bases and J by 9 bases, with 12 bases between them. In nucleotides, the CDR3 is TGTGCCAGCAGCCAAGAAGGTTTTGAGGTTGAGCAGTTCTTC. This codes for CASSQEGFEVEQFF.

The V and J genes are TRBV6-5 and TRBJ2-7, with 7 bases lining up with TRBD1. Germline trimming cut 4 bases from V and 4 bases from J; bases unmatched to any gene: 7. CDR1 is MNHEY, CDR2 SVGAGI, per germline. The CDR3 is made up of 14 amino acids. The CDR3, as DNA: TGTGCCAGCAGTTTAATAGGGGGCGCATACGAGCAGTACTTC. This sequence encodes CASSLIGGAYEQYF.

The rearrangement joins TRBV4-2 to TRBJ1-3, with 7 bases fitting TRBD1. The CDR3 covers 14 residues. Germline V gene lookup returns CDR1 LGHNA and CDR2 YNFKEQ. Trimming took 4 bases from V and 9 from J; bases not matched to a gene: 9. The CDR3 reads CASSPSGQGGTIYF. In DNA, the CDR3 is TGTGCCAGCAGCCCCTCAGGGCAGGGGGGCACCATATATTTT.

This clone has a handful of counts. V is TRBV5-6 and J is TRBJ1-1; TRBD1 agrees at 9 bases. Germline V CDR1 and CDR2: SGHDT, YYEEEE. Trimming took 2 bases from V and 4 from J; bases not matched to a gene: 9. CDR3 length: 16 residues. CDR3 sequence (DNA): TGTGCCAGCAGCTTCACAGGGGGCCGAGGGGGCACTGAAGCTTTCTTT. This sequence encodes CASSFTGGRGGTEAFF.

This chain connects TRBV7-2 to TRBJ1-5; D gene unclear. Germline V gene lookup returns CDR1 SGHTA and CDR2 FQGNSA. V was trimmed by 5 bases and J by 9 bases, leaving 8 bases between them. The CDR3 totals 11 residues. The CDR3 DNA sequence: TGTGCCAGCAGCGCAGGTGGGCCCCAGCATTTT. It encodes CASSAGGPQHF.

J is TRBJ1-1 and V is TRBV30; D gene uncertain. Germline V gives CDR1 GTSNPN, CDR2 SVGIG (reference sequence). The CDR3 has 12 amino acids. The V end was cut by 0 bases, the J end by 7 bases, with 9 bases between. For the CDR3, the DNA is TGTGCCTGGAGTGTACAAAATCTTGAAGCTTTCTTT. It specifies CAWSVQNLEAFF.

This clone came up once. This sequence joins TRBV7-8 and TRBJ2-3; weak D call: TRBD2 (5 bases). This CDR3 contains 18 residues. Trimming stripped 1 base from V and 1 base from J, with 18 bases between. Germline CDR1 and CDR2: SGHVS and FQNEAQ. In nucleotides, the CDR3 is TGTGCCAGCAGCTTAGGGTTTGGCTCTAGCACCCGCACAGATACGCAGTATTTT. Its translation: CASSLGFGSSTRTDTQYF.

The rearrangement uses TRBV6-5 and TRBJ2-3; 7 positions agree with TRBD2. V trimming: 6 bases; J trimming: 0 bases; junction bases outside the gene matches: 0. Looked up from germline, CDR1 is MNHEY and CDR2 is SVGAGI. The CDR3 length is 13 residues. The CDR3 sequence is CASRLASTDTQYF. As DNA, the CDR3 is TGTGCCAGCAGACTAGCGAGCACAGATACGCAGTATTTT.

A word on this clone: Other DNA sequences of this sample code for an identical CDR3. J is TRBJ1-1 and V is TRBV18; weak D call: TRBD1 (5 bases). From germline, CDR1 is KGHSH and CDR2 LQKENI. CDR3 length equals 13 residues. With 3 bases removed from V and 1 base from J, the gap between germline ends came to 6 bases. The DNA of the CDR3 is TGTGCCAGCTCACCGACAGAGAACACTGAAGCTTTCTTT. Protein sequence: CASSPTENTEAFF.

Here the CDR3 reads CASSLLAGNTGELFF. CDR3 nucleotide sequence: TGTGCCAGCAGTTTGTTGGCAGGGAACACCGGGGAGCTGTTTTTT. The gene calls are TRBV27 and TRBJ2-2, with D uncertain. Germline lookup yields CDR1 MNHEY and CDR2 SMNVEV (reference sequence). Trimming removed 3 bases from V and 1 base from J, with 9 bases in between. The CDR3 runs 15 residues.

The chain recombines TRBV5-1 with TRBJ2-5; 9 bases fit TRBD2. CDR1 SGHRS and CDR2 YFSETQ come from the germline V gene. V was pared by 0 bases and J by 1 base, with 7 bases of the junction left unmatched. The CDR3 extends over 17 amino acids. CDR3 in amino acids: CASSLDGLAGTQETQYF. In nucleotides, the CDR3 is TGCGCCAGCAGCTTGGATGGGCTAGCGGGGACCCAAGAGACCCAGTACTTC.

This rearrangement joins TRBV5-1 to TRBJ1-1, with unresolved D. The V end was cut by 4 bases, the J end by 0 bases, with 13 bases between. This CDR3 spans 15 amino acids. The germline V gene has CDR1 SGHRS and CDR2 YFSETQ. The CDR3 nucleotides read TGCGCCAGCAGCAAAGCCCAGACACTGAACACTGAAGCTTTCTTT. As protein: CASSKAQTLNTEAFF.

A remark on this clone: One junction end does not reproduce the germline sequence, and a read error may be involved. The rearrangement links TRBV5-6 to TRBJ1-1; D possibly corresponds to TRBD1 (5 bases). The V gene's germline CDR1 is SGHDT and CDR2 YYEEEE. The CDR3 consists of 17 residues. CDR3 sequence (DNA): TGTGCCAGCAGCTTGGTGCGGGTTGTAGGGGAGGAGACTGAAACTTTCTTT. Translating gives CASSLVRVVGEETETFF.

This chain's CDR3 is CAIGGGTYYEQYF. The CDR3 coding sequence is TGTGCCATCGGCGGGGGTACTTACTACGAGCAGTACTTC. V is TRBV28 and J is TRBJ2-7; TRBD2 aligns across 7 bases. In germline, CDR1 is MDHEN, CDR2 SYDVKM. V lost 10 bases and J lost 3; bases outside the gene matches: 9. This CDR3 spans 13 amino acids.

The chain couples TRBV9 to TRBJ2-3; no firm D call. The germline V gene encodes CDR1 SGDLS and CDR2 YYNGEE. Trimming removed 0 bases at V and 6 bases at J, with 11 bases between. This CDR3 spans 14 amino acids. The CDR3 sequence: CASSVAAAQDTQYF. CDR3 DNA: TGTGCCAGCAGCGTAGCGGCGGCCCAGGATACGCAGTATTTT.

The chain employs TRBV7-2 and TRBJ1-2, with D hard to call. Germline V lookup: CDR1 SGHTA, CDR2 FQGNSA. This CDR3 has 14 residues. The germline V and J ends were trimmed by 1 base and 7 bases, with 13 bases remaining between them. The CDR3 coding sequence is TGTGCCAGCAGCTTAGGGGTGGCGGAGTTTGGCTACACCTTC. It encodes CASSLGVAEFGYTF.

This clone appeared a few times. The V and J genes are TRBV5-6 and TRBJ1-6; D is undetermined. V was trimmed by 5 bases and J by 8 bases, leaving 17 bases between them. This CDR3 has 15 residues. Germline CDR1 is SGHDT and CDR2 is YYEEEE. The CDR3 DNA sequence: TGTGCCAGCAGATTCCGCGCCGGGTTATATTCACCCCTCCACTTT. Its protein product is CASRFRAGLYSPLHF.

This clone has just a few counts. The chain has TRBV2 and TRBJ2-7; D uncertain. Germline V gene lookup returns CDR1 SNHLY and CDR2 FYNNEI. V was clipped by 4 bases and J by 2 bases, with 9 bases between them. The CDR3 extends over 13 amino acids. CDR3 sequence reads: CASSGTAAYEQYF. The CDR3 DNA reads TGTGCCAGCAGTGGAACAGCCGCCTACGAGCAGTACTTC.

J is TRBJ1-2 and V is TRBV9; D not resolved. Germline lookup yields CDR1 SGDLS and CDR2 YYNGEE. V was clipped by 4 bases and J by 4 bases, with 17 bases between them. The CDR3 is 15 amino acids. CDR3 loop: CASSPTDIIPYGYTF. In DNA form, the CDR3 reads TGTGCCAGCAGCCCTACAGACATTATCCCCTATGGCTACACCTTC. Complete variable domain (other parts from reference TRBV9 and TRBJ1-2): DSGVTQTPKHLITATGQRVTLRCSPRSGDLSVYWYQQSLDQGLQFLIQYYNGEERAKGNILERFSAQQFPDLHSELNLSSLELGDSALYFCASSPTDIIPYGYTFGSGTRLTVV.

This chain joins TRBV9 and TRBJ2-7, with D maybe TRBD1 (6 bases). Germline V CDR1 and CDR2: SGDLS, YYNGEE. The CDR3 length is 13 residues. Trimming removed 4 bases from V and 1 base from J, with 9 bases in between. The CDR3: CASSKTGSYEQYF. For the CDR3, the DNA is TGTGCCAGCAGCAAGACAGGTTCCTACGAGCAGTACTTC.

The genes are TRBV4-3 and TRBJ2-7; the D gene is possibly TRBD2 (6 bases). CDR3 length: 14 amino acids. Germline loops: CDR1 LGHNA, CDR2 YSLEER. V was clipped by 0 bases and J by 5 bases, with 11 bases between them. Here the CDR3 reads CASSQDSGDHEQYF. The CDR3 region has the DNA TGCGCCAGCAGCCAAGACTCGGGGGACCACGAGCAGTACTTC.

V gene TRBV5-8 combines with J gene TRBJ2-5; TRBD2 might be the D (5 bases). V was pared by 0 bases and J by 2 bases, with 17 bases between. The CDR3 totals 17 residues. The germline V gene has CDR1 SGHTS and CDR2 YDEGEE. The CDR3 here is CASSLDLRETLQETQYF. DNA for the CDR3: TGTGCCAGCAGCTTGGACTTGAGGGAAACATTACAAGAGACCCAGTACTTC.

The genes are TRBV30 and TRBJ2-5; D might be TRBD1 (5 bases). The J call may be faulty, since TRBJ2-7 better matches the DNA end. The CDR3 covers 13 residues. Germline V gene data show CDR1 as GTSNPN and CDR2 as SVGIG (reference sequence). This CDR3 reads CAWSETETYEQYF. The CDR3 DNA is TGTGCCTGGAGTGAGACAGAAACATACGAGCAGTACTTC.

The CDR3: CASSYQDSSPLHF. In DNA form, the CDR3 reads TGTGCCAGCAGCTACCAGGACTCTTCACCCCTCCACTTT. The chain combines TRBV7-3 with TRBJ1-6; D call uncertain. V shed 4 bases and J shed 9 bases, with 10 bases lying between them. CDR1 and CDR2 (germline): SGHTA, FQGTGA. The CDR3 is 13 amino acids. Filled out from reference TRBV7-3 and TRBJ1-6, the complete variable domain reads GAGVSQTPSNKVTEKGKYVELRCDPISGHTALYWYRQSLGQGPEFLIYFQGTGAADDSGLPNDRFFAVRPEGSVSTLKIQRTERGDSAVYLCASSYQDSSPLHFGNGTRLTVT.

The genes are TRBV5-8 and TRBJ2-1, with D uncertain. The CDR3 runs 16 residues. In germline, CDR1 is SGHTS, CDR2 YDEGEE. The V gene lost 0 bases and the J gene lost 7 bases, with 17 bases spanning the gap. DNA for the CDR3: TGTGCCAGCAGCTTGGAGGTCGGCCAGGCTGGGAATGAGCAGTTCTTC. This codes for CASSLEVGQAGNEQFF. Based on the CDR3 plus reference TRBV5-8 and TRBJ2-1, the full variable domain is EAGVTQSPTHLIKTRGQQATLRCSPISGHTSVYWYQQALGLGLQFLLWYDEGEERNRGNFPPRFSGRQFPNYSSELNVNALELEDSALYLCASSLEVGQAGNEQFFGPGTRLTVL.